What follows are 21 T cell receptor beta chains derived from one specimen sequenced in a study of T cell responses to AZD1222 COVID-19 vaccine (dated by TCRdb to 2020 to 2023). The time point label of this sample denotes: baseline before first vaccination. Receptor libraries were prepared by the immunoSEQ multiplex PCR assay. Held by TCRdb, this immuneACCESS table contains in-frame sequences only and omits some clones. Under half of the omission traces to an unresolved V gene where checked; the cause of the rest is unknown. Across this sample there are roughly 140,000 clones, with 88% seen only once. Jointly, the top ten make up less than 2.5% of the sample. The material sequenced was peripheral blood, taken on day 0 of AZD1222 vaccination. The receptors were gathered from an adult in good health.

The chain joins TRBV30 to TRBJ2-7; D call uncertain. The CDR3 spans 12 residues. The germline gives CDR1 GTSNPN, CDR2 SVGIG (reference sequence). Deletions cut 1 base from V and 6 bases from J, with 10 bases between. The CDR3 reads CAWSAVLGEQYF. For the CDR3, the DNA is TGTGCCTGGAGTGCCGTCTTAGGCGAGCAGTACTTC.

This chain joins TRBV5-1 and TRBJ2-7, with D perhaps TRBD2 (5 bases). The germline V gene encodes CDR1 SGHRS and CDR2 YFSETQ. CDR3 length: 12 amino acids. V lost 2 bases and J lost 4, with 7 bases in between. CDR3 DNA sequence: TGCGCCAGCAGCTTCCCGGGGTACGAGCAGTACTTC. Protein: CASSFPGYEQYF.

CDR3 coding DNA: TGTGCCTGGAGTACTCTGGGAGGTTGGGGAGGGGAGCTGTTTTTT. It translates to CAWSTLGGWGGELFF. V is TRBV30 and J is TRBJ2-2; D might be TRBD2 (6 bases). Germline V lookup: CDR1 GTSNPN, CDR2 SVGIG (reference sequence). The V end lost 2 bases, the J end lost 8 bases, and 18 bases lay between the germline ends. This CDR3 is 15 amino acids long.

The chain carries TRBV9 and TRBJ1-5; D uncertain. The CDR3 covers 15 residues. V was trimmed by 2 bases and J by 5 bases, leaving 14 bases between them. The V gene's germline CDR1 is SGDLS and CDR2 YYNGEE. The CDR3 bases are TGTGCCAGCAGCGTGCAAGCGGATTCAGATCAGCCCCAGCATTTT. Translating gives CASSVQADSDQPQHF. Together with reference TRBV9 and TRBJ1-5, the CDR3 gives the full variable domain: DSGVTQTPKHLITATGQRVTLRCSPRSGDLSVYWYQQSLDQGLQFLIQYYNGEERAKGNILERFSAQQFPDLHSELNLSSLELGDSALYFCASSVQADSDQPQHFGDGTRLSIL.

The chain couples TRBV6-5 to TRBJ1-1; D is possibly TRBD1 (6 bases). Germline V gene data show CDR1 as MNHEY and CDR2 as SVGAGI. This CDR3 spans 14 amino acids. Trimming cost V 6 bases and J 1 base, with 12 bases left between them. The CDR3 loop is CASRRRDTNTEAFF. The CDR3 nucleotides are TGTGCCAGCAGACGACGGGACACGAACACTGAAGCTTTCTTT.

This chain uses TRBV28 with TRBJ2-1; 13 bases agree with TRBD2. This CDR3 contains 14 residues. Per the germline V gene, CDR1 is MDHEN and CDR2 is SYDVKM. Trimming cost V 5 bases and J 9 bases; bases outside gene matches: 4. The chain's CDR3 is CASSPGLAGTEQFF. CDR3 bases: TGTGCCAGCAGTCCGGGACTAGCGGGAACTGAGCAGTTCTTC. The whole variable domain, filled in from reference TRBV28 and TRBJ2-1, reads DVKVTQSSRYLVKRTGEKVFLECVQDMDHENMFWYRQDPGLGLRLIYFSYDVKMKEKGDIPEGYSVSREKKERFSLILESASTNQTSMYLCASSPGLAGTEQFFGPGTRLTVL.

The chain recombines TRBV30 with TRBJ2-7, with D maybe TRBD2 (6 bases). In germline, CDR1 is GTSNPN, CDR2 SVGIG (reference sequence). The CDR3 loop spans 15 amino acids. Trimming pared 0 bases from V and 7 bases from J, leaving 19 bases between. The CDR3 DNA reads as TGTGCCTGGAGTGTACGAGGCGGGACCGCTAGAGAGCAGTACTTC. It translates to CAWSVRGGTAREQYF.

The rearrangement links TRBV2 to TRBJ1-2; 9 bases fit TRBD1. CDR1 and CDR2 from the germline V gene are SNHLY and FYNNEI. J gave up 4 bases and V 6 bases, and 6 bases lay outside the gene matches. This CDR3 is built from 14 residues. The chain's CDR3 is CASRRTGALYGYTF. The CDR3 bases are TGTGCCAGCAGGAGGACAGGGGCTCTCTATGGCTACACCTTC.

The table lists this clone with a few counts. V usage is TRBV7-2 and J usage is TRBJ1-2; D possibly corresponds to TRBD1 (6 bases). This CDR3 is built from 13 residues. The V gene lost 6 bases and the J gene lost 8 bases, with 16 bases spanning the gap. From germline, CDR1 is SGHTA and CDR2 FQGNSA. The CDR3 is CASSQSGEAGYTF. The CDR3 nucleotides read TGTGCCAGCAGTCAGTCAGGGGAAGCGGGCTACACCTTC.

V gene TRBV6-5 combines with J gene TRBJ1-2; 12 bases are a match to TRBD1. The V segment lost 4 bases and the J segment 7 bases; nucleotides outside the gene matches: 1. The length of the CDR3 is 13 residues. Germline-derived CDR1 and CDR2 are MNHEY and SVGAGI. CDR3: CASSWDRGLGYTF. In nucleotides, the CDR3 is TGTGCCAGCAGTTGGGACAGGGGGCTTGGCTACACCTTC.

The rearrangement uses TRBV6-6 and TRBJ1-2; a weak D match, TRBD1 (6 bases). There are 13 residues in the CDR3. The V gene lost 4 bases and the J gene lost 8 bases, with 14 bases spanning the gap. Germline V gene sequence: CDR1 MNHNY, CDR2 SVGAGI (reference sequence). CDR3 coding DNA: TGTGCCAGCAGTTCCACCGGGGGCAGGGGCTACACCTTC. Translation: CASSSTGGRGYTF.

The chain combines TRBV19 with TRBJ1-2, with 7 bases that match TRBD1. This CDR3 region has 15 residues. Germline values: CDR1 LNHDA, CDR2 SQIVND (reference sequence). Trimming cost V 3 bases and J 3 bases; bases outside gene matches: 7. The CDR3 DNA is TGTGCCAGTAGTATCGGGTCTCAGGGGGACTATGGCTACACCTTC. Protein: CASSIGSQGDYGYTF.

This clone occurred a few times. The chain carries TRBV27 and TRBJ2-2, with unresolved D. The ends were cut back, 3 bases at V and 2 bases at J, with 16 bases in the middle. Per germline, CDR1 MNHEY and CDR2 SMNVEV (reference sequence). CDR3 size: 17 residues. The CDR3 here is CASSFRVWTVNTGELFF. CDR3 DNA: TGTGCCAGCAGTTTTCGGGTTTGGACGGTCAACACCGGGGAGCTGTTTTTT.

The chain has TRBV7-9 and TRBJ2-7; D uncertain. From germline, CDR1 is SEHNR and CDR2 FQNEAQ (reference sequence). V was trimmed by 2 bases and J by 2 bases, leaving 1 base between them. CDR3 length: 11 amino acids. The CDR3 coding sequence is TGTGCCAGCAGCTTAACCTACGAGCAGTACTTC. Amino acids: CASSLTYEQYF. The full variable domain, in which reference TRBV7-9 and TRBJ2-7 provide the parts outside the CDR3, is DTGVSQNPRHKITKRGQNVTFRCDPISEHNRLYWYRQTLGQGPEFLTYFQNEAQLEKSRLLSDRFSAERPKGSFSTLEIQRTEQGDSAMYLCASSLTYEQYFGPGTRLTVT.

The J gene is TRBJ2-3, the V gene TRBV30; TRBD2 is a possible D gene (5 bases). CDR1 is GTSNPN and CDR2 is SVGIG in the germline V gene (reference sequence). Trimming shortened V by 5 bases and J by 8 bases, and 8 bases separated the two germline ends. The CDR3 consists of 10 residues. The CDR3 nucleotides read TGTGCCTGGGGACTTCCTACGCAGTATTTT. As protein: CAWGLPTQYF.

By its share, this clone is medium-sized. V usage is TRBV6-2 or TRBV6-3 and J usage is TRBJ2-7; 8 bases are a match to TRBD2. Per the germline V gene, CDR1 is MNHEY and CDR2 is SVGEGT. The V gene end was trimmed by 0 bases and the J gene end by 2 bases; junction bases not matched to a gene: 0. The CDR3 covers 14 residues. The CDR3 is CASSYSTSAYEQYF. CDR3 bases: TGTGCCAGCAGTTACTCGACTAGCGCCTACGAGCAGTACTTC.

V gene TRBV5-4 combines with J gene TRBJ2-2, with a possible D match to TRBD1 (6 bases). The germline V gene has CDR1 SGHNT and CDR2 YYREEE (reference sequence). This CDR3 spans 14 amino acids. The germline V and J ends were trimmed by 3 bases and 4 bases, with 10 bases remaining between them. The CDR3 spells CASSSGQFTGELFF. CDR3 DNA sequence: TGTGCCAGCAGCTCCGGACAGTTCACCGGGGAGCTGTTTTTT.

CDR3 bases: TGTGCCAGCCATAGACAGAGGCTCTCACCCCTCCACTTT. Translated: CASHRQRLSPLHF. The chain couples TRBV28 to TRBJ1-6, with D maybe TRBD1 (5 bases). V lost 8 bases and J 10 bases, leaving 15 bases between the germline ends. CDR1 and CDR2 (germline): MDHEN, SYDVKM. The CDR3 has 13 amino acids. The full variable domain, with the rest looked up from reference TRBV28 and TRBJ1-6, is DVKVTQSSRYLVKRTGEKVFLECVQDMDHENMFWYRQDPGLGLRLIYFSYDVKMKEKGDIPEGYSVSREKKERFSLILESASTNQTSMYLCASHRQRLSPLHFGNGTRLTVT.

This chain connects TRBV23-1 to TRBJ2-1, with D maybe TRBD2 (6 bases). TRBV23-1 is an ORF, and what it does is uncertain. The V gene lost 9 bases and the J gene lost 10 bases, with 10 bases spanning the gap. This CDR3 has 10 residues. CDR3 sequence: CASGGREQFF. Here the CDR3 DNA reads TGCGCCAGTGGGGGGAGGGAGCAGTTCTTC.

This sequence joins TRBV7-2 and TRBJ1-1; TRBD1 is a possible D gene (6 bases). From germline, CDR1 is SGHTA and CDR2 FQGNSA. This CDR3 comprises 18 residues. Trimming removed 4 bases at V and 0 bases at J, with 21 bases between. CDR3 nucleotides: TGTGCCAGCAGCTCTCGAATCACAGGGTTAAGGGTGAACACTGAAGCTTTCTTT. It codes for CASSSRITGLRVNTEAFF.

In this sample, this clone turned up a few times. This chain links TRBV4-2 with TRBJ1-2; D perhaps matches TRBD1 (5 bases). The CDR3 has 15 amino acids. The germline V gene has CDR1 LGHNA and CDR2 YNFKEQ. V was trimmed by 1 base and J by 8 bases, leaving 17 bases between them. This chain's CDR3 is CASSQGLLQGRGYTF. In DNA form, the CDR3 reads TGTGCCAGCAGCCAAGGGCTTCTGCAGGGACGGGGCTACACCTTC.